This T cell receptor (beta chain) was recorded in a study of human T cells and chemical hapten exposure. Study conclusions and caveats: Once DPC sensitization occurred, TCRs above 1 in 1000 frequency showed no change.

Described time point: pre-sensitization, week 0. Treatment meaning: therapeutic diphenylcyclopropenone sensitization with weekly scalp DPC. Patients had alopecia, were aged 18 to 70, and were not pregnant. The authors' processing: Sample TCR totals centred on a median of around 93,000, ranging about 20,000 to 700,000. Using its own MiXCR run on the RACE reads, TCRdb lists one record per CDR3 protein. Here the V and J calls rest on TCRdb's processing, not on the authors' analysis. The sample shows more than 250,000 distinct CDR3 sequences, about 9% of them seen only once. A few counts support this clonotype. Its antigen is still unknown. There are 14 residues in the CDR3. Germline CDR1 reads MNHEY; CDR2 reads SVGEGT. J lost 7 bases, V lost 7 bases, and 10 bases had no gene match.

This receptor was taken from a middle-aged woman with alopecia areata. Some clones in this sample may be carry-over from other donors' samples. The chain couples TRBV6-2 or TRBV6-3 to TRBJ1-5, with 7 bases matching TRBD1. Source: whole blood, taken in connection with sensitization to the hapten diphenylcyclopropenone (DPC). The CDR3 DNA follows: TGTGCCAGCAATATACAGGGGAACGTGCAGCCCCAGCATTTT. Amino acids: CASNIQGNVQPQHF.